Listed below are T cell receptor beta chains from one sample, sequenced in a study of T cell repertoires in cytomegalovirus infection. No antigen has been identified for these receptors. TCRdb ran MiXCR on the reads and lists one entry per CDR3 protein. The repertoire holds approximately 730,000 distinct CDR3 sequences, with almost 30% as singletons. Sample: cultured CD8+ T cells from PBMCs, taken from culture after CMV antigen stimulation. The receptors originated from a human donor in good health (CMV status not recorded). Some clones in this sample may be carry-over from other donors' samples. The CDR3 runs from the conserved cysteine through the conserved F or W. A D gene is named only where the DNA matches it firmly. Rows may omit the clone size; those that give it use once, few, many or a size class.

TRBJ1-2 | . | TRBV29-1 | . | TGCAGCCCCAGTCTCGGACCGCATGACTATGGCTACACCTTC | CSPSLGPHDYGYTF
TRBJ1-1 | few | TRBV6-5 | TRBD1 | TGTGCCAGCAGTGAATCCGGGACAGGGGTGCTTCCGAACACTGAAGCTTTCTTT | CASSESGTGVLPNTEAFF
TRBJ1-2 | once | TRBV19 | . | TGTGCCAGTAGCCCAACATTTGGAGGGGACTATGGCTACACCTTC | CASSPTFGGDYGYTF
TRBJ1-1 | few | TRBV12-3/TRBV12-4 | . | TGTGCCAGCAGTTTTTCGACAAAAATCGGTGAAGCTTTCTTT | CASSFSTKIGEAFF
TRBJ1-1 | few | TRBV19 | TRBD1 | TGTGCCAGCCAAACAGGGGGCACTGAAGCTTTCTTT | CASQTGGTEAFF
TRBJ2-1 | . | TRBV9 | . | TGTGCCAGCAGCGTAGGTGGGGGCAGCTCCTACAATGAGCAGTTCTTC | CASSVGGGSSYNEQFF
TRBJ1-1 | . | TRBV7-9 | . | TGTGCCAGCAGCTTAGTGAGGGGGGCTGACACTGAAGCTTTCTTT | CASSLVRGADTEAFF
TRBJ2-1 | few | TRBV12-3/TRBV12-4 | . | TGTGCCAGCAGCTCGGGACTCCCAACCTACAATGAGCAGTTCTTC | CASSSGLPTYNEQFF
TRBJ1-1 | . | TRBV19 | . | TGTGCCAGCAGAACCCCGGGCACTGAAGCTTTCTTT | CASRTPGTEAFF
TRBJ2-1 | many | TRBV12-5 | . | TGTGCTAGTGGTTTGGTAGGGGTAGCTTACAATGAGCAGTTCTTC | CASGLVGVAYNEQFF
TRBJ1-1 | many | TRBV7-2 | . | TGTGCCAGCAGCTTAGGCGAAGGCGTGAACACTGAAGCTTTCTTT | CASSLGEGVNTEAFF
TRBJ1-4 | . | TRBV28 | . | TGTGCCAGCAGTTCGTACGTAAGGGGGGCACGAAATGAGGAAAAACTGTTTTTT | CASSSYVRGARNEEKLFF
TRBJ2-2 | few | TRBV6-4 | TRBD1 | TGTGCCAGCAGTCGCTCGGGACAGGAGAACACCGGGGAGCTGTTTTTT | CASSRSGQENTGELFF
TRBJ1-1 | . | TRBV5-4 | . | TGTGCCAGCACCATGGGGGCAGGCACTGGGGAAGCTTTCTTT | CASTMGAGTGEAFF
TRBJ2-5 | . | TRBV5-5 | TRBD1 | TGTGCCAGCAGCTTTCCGGGACAGGGGGCAGAGACCCAGTACTTC | CASSFPGQGAETQYF
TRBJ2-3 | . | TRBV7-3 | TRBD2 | TGTGCCAGCAGCCCGGGACTAGCGGGGGGGCGGGACACAGATACGCAGTATTTT | CASSPGLAGGRDTDTQYF
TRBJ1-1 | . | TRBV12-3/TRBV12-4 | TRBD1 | TGTGCCAGCAGTTCTCCCACCGAAAAAGGGACAGTTGAAGCTTTCTTT | CASSSPTEKGTVEAFF
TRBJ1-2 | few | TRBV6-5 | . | TGTGCCAGCAGTTACGACGGGTCGGATTATGGCTACACCTTC | CASSYDGSDYGYTF
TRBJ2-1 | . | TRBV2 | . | TGTGCCAGCAGCCCTAGACTCCAAAGCTCCTACAATGAGCAGTTCTTC | CASSPRLQSSYNEQFF
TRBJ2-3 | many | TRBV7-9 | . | TGTGCCAGCAGCTTAGAGGTCCCTCCAGATACGCAGTATTTT | CASSLEVPPDTQYF
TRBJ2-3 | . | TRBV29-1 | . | TGCAGCGCCCGGGCCTACACAGATACGCAGTATTTT | CSARAYTDTQYF
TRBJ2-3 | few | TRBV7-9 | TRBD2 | TGTGCCAGCAGCTTAGTTGATAGCGGGGCTCGGGGAGATACGCAGTATTTT | CASSLVDSGARGDTQYF
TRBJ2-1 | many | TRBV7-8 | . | TGTGCCAGCAGCTTTCTCGGGGTATCGCCCACGAAGGATGAGCAGTTCTTC | CASSFLGVSPTKDEQFF
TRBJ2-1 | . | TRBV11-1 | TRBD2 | TGTGCCAGCAGCTTTCTCGCGGGGGGGCTCTTGTCTGAGCAGTTCTTC | CASSFLAGGLLSEQFF